This entry features one TCR beta chain sequence. This specimen comes from a study of blood T cell repertoires in COVID-19. In the study overall: Spain, Italy and the United States supplied samples that represented acute and convalescent COVID-19. T cells, B-cell-depleted T cells, or PBMCs supplied cDNA or gDNA.

Germline CDR1 and CDR2: SGHVS and FQNEAQ. The V gene lost 5 bases and the J gene lost 3 bases, with 19 bases spanning the gap. This CDR3 comprises 16 residues. Repertoires were generated with immunoSEQ multiplex PCR, while TCRdb's copy carries only in-frame clones and drops some. The sample contains about 77,000 clones, about 80% of which appear only once. This clonotype was sampled from a woman aged 70-85 years with acute or convalescent COVID-19. Material: peripheral blood. The chain has TRBV7-8 and TRBJ1-2, with no clear D. The CDR3 reads CASSPASPGSYYGYTF. CDR3 DNA: TGTGCCAGCAGCCCCGCCTCCCCGGGATCGTACTATGGCTACACCTTC.